These 10 T cell receptor beta chains share one sample of origin, sequenced in a study of CD8+ T cells in alopecia areata. Isolated RNA was reverse transcribed into cDNA used as the sequencing template. Sequencing was performed with immunoSEQ multiplex PCR; in TCRdb, only in-frame clones are kept and a portion is missing. The sample consists of under 70,000 clones, over 95% of them appearing once. The specimen comprised CD8+ T cells sorted from blood, sampled at week 0. The receptors were sampled from a human donor with alopecia areata.

CDR3 amino acids: CASSSPADTQYF. CDR3 in DNA: TGTGCCAGCAGCTCCCCAGCGGATACGCAGTATTTT. The J gene is TRBJ2-3, the V gene TRBV7-2, with D uncertain. CDR1 is SGHTA, CDR2 FQGNSA, per germline. Trimming stripped 4 bases from V and 6 bases from J, with 8 bases between. The CDR3 spans 12 residues.

V is TRBV6-1 and J is TRBJ2-7; TRBD1 aligns across 9 bases. Germline V gene lookup returns CDR1 MNHNS and CDR2 SASEGT. The CDR3 has 15 amino acids. V was pared by 3 bases and J by 5 bases, with 8 bases of the junction left unmatched. The CDR3 spells CASSDPGQGLDEQYF. As DNA, the CDR3 is TGTGCCAGCAGTGACCCGGGACAGGGTCTAGACGAGCAGTACTTC.

The chain couples TRBV5-1 to TRBJ2-1; TRBD2 matches 10 bases. The CDR3 spans 15 residues. After removal of 4 bases from V and 5 bases from J, the junction contained 6 bases not matched to a gene. Germline loops: CDR1 SGHRS, CDR2 YFSETQ. The CDR3 DNA follows: TGCGCCAGCAGCCCAAGCGGGGGGGAAAACAATGAGCAGTTCTTC. Its translation is CASSPSGGENNEQFF.

This chain links TRBV5-5 with TRBJ1-2; D gene ambiguous. From germline, CDR1 is SGHKS and CDR2 YYEKEE (reference sequence). Between the trimmed V and J ends, which lost 6 bases and 3 bases, there was a span of 12 bases. The CDR3 spans 13 residues. The CDR3 sequence is CASNSDEDYGYTF. In nucleotides, the CDR3 is TGTGCCAGCAACTCGGACGAGGACTATGGCTACACCTTC. Based on the CDR3 plus reference TRBV5-5 and TRBJ1-2, the full variable domain is DAGVTQSPTHLIKTRGQQVTLRCSPISGHKSVSWYQQVLGQGPQFIFQYYEKEERGRGNFPDRFSARQFPNYSSELNVNALLLGDSALYLCASNSDEDYGYTFGSGTRLTVV.

V gene TRBV7-9 combines with J gene TRBJ1-6; D unclear. V lost 1 base, J lost 7 bases, and 8 bases lay in between. Germline-derived CDR1 and CDR2 are SEHNR and FQNEAQ (reference sequence). CDR3 length equals 14 residues. The CDR3: CASSLVGENSPLHF. The CDR3 DNA reads as TGTGCCAGCAGCTTAGTGGGAGAGAATTCACCCCTCCACTTT. Based on the CDR3 plus reference TRBV7-9 and TRBJ1-6, the full variable domain is DTGVSQNPRHKITKRGQNVTFRCDPISEHNRLYWYRQTLGQGPEFLTYFQNEAQLEKSRLLSDRFSAERPKGSFSTLEIQRTEQGDSAMYLCASSLVGENSPLHFGNGTRLTVT.

The chain links TRBV7-9 to TRBJ1-2; no reliable D call. This CDR3 spans 16 amino acids. CDR1 is SEHNR, CDR2 FQNEAQ, per germline (reference sequence). Trimming took off 5 bases at V and 0 bases at J, with 16 bases between the two ends. The CDR3 nucleotides are TGTGCCAGCAGCCCAACGGAGGACGCACCTAACTATGGCTACACCTTC. Its protein product is CASSPTEDAPNYGYTF. The full variable domain, with the rest looked up from reference TRBV7-9 and TRBJ1-2, is DTGVSQNPRHKITKRGQNVTFRCDPISEHNRLYWYRQTLGQGPEFLTYFQNEAQLEKSRLLSDRFSAERPKGSFSTLEIQRTEQGDSAMYLCASSPTEDAPNYGYTFGSGTRLTVV.

The chain is built from TRBV19 and TRBJ2-5; 12 nucleotides align to TRBD2. Per the germline V gene, CDR1 is LNHDA and CDR2 is SQIVND (reference sequence). The CDR3 extends over 17 amino acids. V was clipped by 6 bases and J by 0 bases; unmatched bases: 8. CDR3 DNA sequence: TGTGCCAGTAGCTCGACTAGCGGGGGTTGGTACCAAGAGACCCAGTACTTC. Translated, it gives CASSSTSGGWYQETQYF.

The chain recombines TRBV19 with TRBJ2-2; D is unclear. The CDR3 length is 15 residues. Trimming removed 3 bases from V and 3 bases from J, with 11 bases in between. Germline CDR1 and CDR2: LNHDA and SQIVND (reference sequence). DNA for the CDR3: TGTGCCAGTAGTATGCATAGGTACGACACCGGGGAGCTGTTTTTT. It codes for CASSMHRYDTGELFF.

This chain's CDR3 is CASSLLAGGSYNEQFF. The CDR3 bases are TGTGCCAGCAGCTTACTAGCGGGGGGGTCCTACAATGAGCAGTTCTTC. The V and J genes are TRBV7-8 and TRBJ2-1, with 12 positions matching TRBD2. This CDR3 has 16 residues. The germline CDR1 and CDR2 sequences are SGHVS and FQNEAQ. Losses at the gene ends were 2 bases for V and 1 base for J; bases not matched to a gene: 0.

This chain joins TRBV7-9 and TRBJ2-3; possibly TRBD2 for D (6 bases). The CDR3 has 15 amino acids. CDR1 is SEHNR, CDR2 FQNEAQ, per germline (reference sequence). Trimming took 5 bases from V and 7 from J, leaving 19 bases between them. CDR3 coding DNA: TGTGCCAGCAGCGAGGAGCTAGCGAAGGAAAATACGCAGTATTTT. This gives the protein CASSEELAKENTQYF. The variable domain in full, with the rest retrieved from reference TRBV7-9 and TRBJ2-3, is DTGVSQNPRHKITKRGQNVTFRCDPISEHNRLYWYRQTLGQGPEFLTYFQNEAQLEKSRLLSDRFSAERPKGSFSTLEIQRTEQGDSAMYLCASSEELAKENTQYFGPGTRLTVL.